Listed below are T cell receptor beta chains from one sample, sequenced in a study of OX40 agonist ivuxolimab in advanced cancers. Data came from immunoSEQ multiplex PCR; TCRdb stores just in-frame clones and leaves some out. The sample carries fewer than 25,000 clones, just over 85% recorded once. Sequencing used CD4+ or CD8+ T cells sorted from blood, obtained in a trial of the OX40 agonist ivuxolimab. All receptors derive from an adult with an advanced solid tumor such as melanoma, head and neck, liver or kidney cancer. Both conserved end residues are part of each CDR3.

cdr3_aa: CAWSSGSMYNEQFF
j_call: TRBJ2-1
v_call: TRBV30

cdr3_aa: CASSVSGGKDEKLFF
j_call: TRBJ1-4
v_call: TRBV5-5

cdr3_aa: CASSEPWGRNEKLFF
j_call: TRBJ1-4
v_call: TRBV14

cdr3_aa: CASSLMGAGTGDEQFF
j_call: TRBJ2-1
v_call: TRBV7-3

cdr3_aa: CASSSRLGMENQPQHF
j_call: TRBJ1-5
v_call: TRBV5-5

cdr3_aa: CASSGPQGPLGYTF
j_call: TRBJ1-2
v_call: TRBV9

cdr3_aa: CASSVGLAKNIQYF
j_call: TRBJ2-4
v_call: TRBV9

cdr3_aa: CASSLVGGQETQYF
j_call: TRBJ2-5
v_call: TRBV11-2

cdr3_aa: CASRQGGKPSRNGYTF
j_call: TRBJ1-2
v_call: TRBV23-1

cdr3_aa: CASSPLSGSASYEQYF
j_call: TRBJ2-7
v_call: TRBV27

cdr3_aa: CASSLERTPNTEAFF
j_call: TRBJ1-1
v_call: TRBV7-9

cdr3_aa: CASSYIGETTGELFF
j_call: TRBJ2-2
v_call: TRBV6-5